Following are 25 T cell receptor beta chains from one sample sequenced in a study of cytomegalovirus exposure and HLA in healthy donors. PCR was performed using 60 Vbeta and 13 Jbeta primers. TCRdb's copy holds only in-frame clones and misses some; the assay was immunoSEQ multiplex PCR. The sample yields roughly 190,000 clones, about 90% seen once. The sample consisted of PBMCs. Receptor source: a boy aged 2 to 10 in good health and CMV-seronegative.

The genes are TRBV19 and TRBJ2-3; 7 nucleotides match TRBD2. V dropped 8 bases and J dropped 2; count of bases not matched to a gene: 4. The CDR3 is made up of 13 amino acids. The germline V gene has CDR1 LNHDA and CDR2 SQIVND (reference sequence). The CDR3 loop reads CASSAGPTDTQYF. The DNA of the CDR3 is TGTGCCAGTTCAGCGGGGCCCACAGATACGCAGTATTTT.

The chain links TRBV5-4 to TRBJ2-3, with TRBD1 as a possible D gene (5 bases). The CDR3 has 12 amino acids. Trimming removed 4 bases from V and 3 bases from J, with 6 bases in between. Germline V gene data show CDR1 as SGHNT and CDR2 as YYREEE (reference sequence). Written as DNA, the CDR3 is TGTGCCAGCAGCCCAGGGACAGATACGCAGTATTTT. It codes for CASSPGTDTQYF.

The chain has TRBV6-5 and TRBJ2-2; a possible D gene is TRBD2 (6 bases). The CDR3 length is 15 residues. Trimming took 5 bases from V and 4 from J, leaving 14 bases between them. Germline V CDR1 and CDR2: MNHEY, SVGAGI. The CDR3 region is CASSPRERVTGELFF. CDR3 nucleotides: TGTGCCAGCAGTCCCCGGGAGAGAGTCACCGGGGAGCTGTTTTTT.

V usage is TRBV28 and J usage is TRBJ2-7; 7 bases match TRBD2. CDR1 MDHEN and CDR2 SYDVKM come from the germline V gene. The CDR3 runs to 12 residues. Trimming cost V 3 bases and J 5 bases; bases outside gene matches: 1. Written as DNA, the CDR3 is TGTGCCAGCAGTTTGGGAGGGAACGAGCAGTACTTC. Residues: CASSLGGNEQYF.

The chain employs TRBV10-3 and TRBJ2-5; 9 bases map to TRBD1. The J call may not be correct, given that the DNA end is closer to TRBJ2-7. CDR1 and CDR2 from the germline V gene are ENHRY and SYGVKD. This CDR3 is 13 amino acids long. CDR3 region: CATRQGDSYEQYF. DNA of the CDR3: TGTGCCACCAGACAGGGGGACTCCTACGAGCAGTACTTC.

The CDR3: CASSALSGLAGVNEQFF. The CDR3 DNA reads TGTGCCAGCAGCGCGCTTTCGGGACTAGCGGGAGTCAATGAGCAGTTCTTC. This sequence joins TRBV7-7 and TRBJ2-1; the match to TRBD2 covers 14 bases. Germline V gene sequence: CDR1 SSHAT, CDR2 FNYEAQ (reference sequence). The V gene end was trimmed by 5 bases and the J gene end by 6 bases; junction bases not matched to a gene: 9. This CDR3 contains 17 residues.

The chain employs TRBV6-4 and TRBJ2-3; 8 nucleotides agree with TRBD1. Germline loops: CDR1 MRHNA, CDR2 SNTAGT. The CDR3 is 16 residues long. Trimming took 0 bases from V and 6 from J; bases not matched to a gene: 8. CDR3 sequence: CASSDSSRGQFDTQYF. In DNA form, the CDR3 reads TGTGCCAGCAGTGACTCGAGCAGGGGGCAATTTGATACGCAGTATTTT.

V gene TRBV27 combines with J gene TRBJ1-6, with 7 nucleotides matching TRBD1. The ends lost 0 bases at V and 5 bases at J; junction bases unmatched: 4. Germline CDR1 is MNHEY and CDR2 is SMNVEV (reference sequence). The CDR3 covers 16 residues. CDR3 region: CASSLSVGTDNSPLHF. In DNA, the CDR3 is TGTGCCAGCAGTTTATCGGTCGGGACAGATAATTCACCCCTCCACTTT.

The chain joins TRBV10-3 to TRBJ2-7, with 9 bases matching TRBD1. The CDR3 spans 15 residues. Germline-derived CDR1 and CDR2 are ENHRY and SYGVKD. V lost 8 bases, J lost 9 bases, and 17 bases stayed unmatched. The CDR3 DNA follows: TGTGCCATCTCTCGAGAGGAACAGGGGGCGCAGGGGCAGTACTTC. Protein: CAISREEQGAQGQYF.

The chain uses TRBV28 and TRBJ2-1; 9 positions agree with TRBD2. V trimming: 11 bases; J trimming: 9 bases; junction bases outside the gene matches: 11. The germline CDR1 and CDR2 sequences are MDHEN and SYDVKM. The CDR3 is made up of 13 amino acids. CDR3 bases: TGTGCCGGGGGGCGGGAGCGGGGGGCTGAGCAGTTCTTC. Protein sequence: CAGGRERGAEQFF.

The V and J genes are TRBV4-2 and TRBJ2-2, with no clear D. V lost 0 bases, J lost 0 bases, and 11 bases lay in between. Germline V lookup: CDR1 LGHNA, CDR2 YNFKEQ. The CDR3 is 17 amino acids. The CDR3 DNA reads TGTGCCAGCAGCCAAGATCAGAACAGAGCGAACACCGGGGAGCTGTTTTTT. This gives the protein CASSQDQNRANTGELFF.

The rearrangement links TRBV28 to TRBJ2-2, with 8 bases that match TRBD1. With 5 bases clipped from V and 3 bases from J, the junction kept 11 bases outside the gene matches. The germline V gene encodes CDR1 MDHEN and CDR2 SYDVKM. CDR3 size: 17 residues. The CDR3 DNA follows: TGTGCCAGCAGTCCCTCCGGACAGGGCCCGGACACCGGGGAGCTGTTTTTT. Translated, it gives CASSPSGQGPDTGELFF. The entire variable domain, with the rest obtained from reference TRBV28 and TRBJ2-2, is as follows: DVKVTQSSRYLVKRTGEKVFLECVQDMDHENMFWYRQDPGLGLRLIYFSYDVKMKEKGDIPEGYSVSREKKERFSLILESASTNQTSMYLCASSPSGQGPDTGELFFGEGSRLTVL.

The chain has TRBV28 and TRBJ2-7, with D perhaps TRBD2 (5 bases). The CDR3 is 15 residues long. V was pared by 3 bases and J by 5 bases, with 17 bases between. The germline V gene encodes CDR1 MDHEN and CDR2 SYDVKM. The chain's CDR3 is CASSFRGWMRDEQYF. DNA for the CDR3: TGTGCCAGCAGTTTTCGGGGTTGGATGCGGGACGAGCAGTACTTC.

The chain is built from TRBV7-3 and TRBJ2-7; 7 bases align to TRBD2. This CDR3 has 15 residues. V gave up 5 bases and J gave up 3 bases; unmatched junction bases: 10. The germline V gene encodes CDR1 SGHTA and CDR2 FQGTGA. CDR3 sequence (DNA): TGTGCCAGCAGCAGAAGACTAGCAGATATCTACGAGCAGTACTTC. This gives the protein CASSRRLADIYEQYF.

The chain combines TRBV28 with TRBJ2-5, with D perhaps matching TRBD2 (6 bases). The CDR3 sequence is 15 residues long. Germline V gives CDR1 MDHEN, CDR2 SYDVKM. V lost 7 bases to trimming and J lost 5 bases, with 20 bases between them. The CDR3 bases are TGTGCCAGCAATCGAAGGAGGGGACTCGGGGAGACCCAGTACTTC. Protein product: CASNRRRGLGETQYF.

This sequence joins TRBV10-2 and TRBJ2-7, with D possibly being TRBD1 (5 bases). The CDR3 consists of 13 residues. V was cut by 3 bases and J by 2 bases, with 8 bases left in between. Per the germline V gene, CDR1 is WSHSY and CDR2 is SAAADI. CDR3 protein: CASSDGAPYEQYF. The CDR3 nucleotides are TGCGCCAGCAGTGATGGGGCCCCCTACGAGCAGTACTTC.

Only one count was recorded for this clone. CDR3 DNA: TGCGCCAGCAGCCAAGGGATCGGACTAGCGGGAGGGACCCAGTACTTC. It specifies CASSQGIGLAGGTQYF. The rearrangement uses TRBV4-1 and TRBJ2-5, with 14 bases fitting TRBD2. V lost 1 base, J lost 7 bases, and 5 bases stayed unmatched. Looked up from germline, CDR1 is MGHRA and CDR2 is YSYEKL. There are 16 residues in the CDR3.

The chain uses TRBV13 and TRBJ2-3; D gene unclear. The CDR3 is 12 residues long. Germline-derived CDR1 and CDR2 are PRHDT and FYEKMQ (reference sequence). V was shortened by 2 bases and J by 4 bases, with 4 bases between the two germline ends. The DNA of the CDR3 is TGTGCCAGCAGCTTAATCGCAGATACGCAGTATTTT. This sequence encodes CASSLIADTQYF.

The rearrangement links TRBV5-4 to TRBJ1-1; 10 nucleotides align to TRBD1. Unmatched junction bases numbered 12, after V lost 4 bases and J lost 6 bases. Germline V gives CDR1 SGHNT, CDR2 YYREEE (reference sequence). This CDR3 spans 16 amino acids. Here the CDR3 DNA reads TGTGCCAGCAGCCCGAGGTCGAGGACAGGGGGGGCTGAAGCTTTCTTT. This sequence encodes CASSPRSRTGGAEAFF.

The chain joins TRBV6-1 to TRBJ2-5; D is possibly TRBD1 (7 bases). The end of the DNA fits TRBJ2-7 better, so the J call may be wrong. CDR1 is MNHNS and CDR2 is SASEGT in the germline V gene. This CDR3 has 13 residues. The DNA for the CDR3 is TGTGCCAGTCGGCAGGGGGGCTCCTACGAGCAGTACTTC. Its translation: CASRQGGSYEQYF.

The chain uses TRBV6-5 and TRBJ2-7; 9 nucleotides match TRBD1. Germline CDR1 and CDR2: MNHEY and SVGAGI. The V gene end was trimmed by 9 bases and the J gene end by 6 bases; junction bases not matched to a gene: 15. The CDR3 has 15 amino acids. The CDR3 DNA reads TGTGCCAGTCATATGGGGGACAGGGTATGGTCCGAGCAGTACTTC. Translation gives CASHMGDRVWSEQYF.

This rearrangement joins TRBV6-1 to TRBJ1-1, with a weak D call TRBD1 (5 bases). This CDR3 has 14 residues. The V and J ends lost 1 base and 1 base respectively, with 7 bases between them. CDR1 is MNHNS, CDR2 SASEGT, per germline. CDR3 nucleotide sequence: TGTGCCAGCAGTGAAGGACAGAGGAACACTGAAGCTTTCTTT. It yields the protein CASSEGQRNTEAFF.

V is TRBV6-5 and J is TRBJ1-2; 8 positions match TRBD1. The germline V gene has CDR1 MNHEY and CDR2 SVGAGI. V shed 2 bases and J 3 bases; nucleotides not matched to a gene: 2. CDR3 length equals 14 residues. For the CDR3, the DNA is TGTGCCAGCAGTTACGAGACAGGGGACTATGGCTACACCTTC. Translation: CASSYETGDYGYTF.

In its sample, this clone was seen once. CDR3 amino acids: CASSLTGLDTQYF. In DNA form, the CDR3 reads TGTGCCAGCAGCCTGACTGGGTTGGATACGCAGTATTTT. V and J are TRBV7-2 and TRBJ2-3; no definite D call. There are 13 residues in the CDR3. The V gene's germline CDR1 is SGHTA and CDR2 FQGNSA. V lost 5 bases to trimming and J lost 6 bases, with 12 bases between them.

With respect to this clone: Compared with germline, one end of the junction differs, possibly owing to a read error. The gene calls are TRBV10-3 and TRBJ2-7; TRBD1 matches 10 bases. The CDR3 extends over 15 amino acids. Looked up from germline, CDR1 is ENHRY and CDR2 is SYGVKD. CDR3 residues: CASSESGTGAYEQYF. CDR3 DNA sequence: TGTGCCAGCAGTGAATCGGGGACAGGGGCCTACGAGCAGTACTTC.